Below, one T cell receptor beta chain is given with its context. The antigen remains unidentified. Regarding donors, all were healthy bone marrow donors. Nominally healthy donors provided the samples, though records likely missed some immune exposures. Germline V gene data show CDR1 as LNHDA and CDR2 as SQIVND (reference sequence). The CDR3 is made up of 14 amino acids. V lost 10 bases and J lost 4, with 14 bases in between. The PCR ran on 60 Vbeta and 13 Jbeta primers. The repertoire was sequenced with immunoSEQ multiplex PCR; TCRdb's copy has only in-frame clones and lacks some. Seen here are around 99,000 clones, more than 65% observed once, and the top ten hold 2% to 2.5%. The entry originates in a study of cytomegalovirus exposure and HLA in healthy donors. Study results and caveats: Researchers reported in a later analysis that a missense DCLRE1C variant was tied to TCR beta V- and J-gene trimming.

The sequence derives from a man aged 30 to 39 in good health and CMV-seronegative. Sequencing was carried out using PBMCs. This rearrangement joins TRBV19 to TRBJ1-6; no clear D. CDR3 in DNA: TGTGCCACTGACGACGGAGCTTATAATTCACCCCTCCACTTT. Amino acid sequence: CATDDGAYNSPLHF.